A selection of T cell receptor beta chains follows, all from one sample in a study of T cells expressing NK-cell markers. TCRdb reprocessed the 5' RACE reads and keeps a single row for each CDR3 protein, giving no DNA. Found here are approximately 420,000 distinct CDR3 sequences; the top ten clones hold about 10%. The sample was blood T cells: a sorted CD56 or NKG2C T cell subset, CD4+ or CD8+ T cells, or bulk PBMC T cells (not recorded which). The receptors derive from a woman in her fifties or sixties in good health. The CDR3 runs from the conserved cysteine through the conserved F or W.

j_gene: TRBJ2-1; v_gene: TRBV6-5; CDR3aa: CASRRRLAGGNNEQFF
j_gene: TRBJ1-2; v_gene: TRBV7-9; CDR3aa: CASSRQGPANYGYTF
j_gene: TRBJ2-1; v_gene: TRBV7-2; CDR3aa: CASNGRGRARGEQFF
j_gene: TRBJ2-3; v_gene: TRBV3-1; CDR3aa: CASSHDEGGPTDTQYF
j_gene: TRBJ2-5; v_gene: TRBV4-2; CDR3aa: CASSQEVQETQYF
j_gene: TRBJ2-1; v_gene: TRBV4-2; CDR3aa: CASSQESGPNEQFF
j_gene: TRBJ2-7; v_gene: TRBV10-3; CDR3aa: CAISVYRDRGRELYEQYF
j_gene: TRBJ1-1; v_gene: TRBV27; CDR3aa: CASSLSNGLNTEAFF
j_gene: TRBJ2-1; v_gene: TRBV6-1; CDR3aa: CASSGTPYEQFF
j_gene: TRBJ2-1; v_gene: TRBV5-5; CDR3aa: CASSFRMGLAVHNEQFF
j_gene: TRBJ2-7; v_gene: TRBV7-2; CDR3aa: CASNLLGYEQYF
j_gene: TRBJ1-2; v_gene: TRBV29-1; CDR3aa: CSAEGVAGSYGYTF
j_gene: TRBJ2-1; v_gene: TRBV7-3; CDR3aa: CASSFQPRDGHYNEQFF
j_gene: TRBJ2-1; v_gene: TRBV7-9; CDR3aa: CASSLMGRGHLNEQFF
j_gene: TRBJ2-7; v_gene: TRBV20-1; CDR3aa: CSASSGTSAHEQYF
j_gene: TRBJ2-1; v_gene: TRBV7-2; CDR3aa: CASRLTPGRSYNEQFF
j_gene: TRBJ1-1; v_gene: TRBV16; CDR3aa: CASSQVLNTEAFF
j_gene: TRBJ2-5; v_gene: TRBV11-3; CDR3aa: CASSSWHVETQYF
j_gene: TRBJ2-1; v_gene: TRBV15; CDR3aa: CATSRDGTYNEQFF
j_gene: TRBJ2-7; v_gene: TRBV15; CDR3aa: CATSNAGTAYEQYF
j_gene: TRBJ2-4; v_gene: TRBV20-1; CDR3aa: CSASRTLGGEDIQYF
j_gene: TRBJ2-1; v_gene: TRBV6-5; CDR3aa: CASSPLAGWFNEQFF
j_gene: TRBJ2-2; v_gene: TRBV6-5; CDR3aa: CASSLIAGGQAGELFF
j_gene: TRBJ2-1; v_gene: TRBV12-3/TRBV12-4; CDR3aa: CASMEGLDNEQFF
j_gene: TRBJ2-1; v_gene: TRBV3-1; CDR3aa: CASSQDSGNEQFF
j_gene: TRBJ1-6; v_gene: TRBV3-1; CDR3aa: CASSQRRQANSPLHF
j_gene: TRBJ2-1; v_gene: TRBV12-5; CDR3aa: CASLGQGINNEQFF
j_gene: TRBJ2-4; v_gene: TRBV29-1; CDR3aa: CSVAQGKNIQYF
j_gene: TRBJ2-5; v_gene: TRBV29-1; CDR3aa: CSVEGGRDEQETQYF
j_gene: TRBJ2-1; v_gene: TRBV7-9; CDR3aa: CASSFPGLAGEYNEQFF
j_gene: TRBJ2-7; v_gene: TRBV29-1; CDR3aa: CSVEVSGQGGQYF
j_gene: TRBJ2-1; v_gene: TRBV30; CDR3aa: CAWSVLRRLAGDNEQFF
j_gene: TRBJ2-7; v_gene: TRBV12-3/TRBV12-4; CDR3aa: CASAVFQGNEQYF
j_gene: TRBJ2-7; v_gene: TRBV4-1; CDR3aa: CASSQSVGLSSYEQYF
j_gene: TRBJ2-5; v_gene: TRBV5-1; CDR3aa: CASSRNTGPQETQYF
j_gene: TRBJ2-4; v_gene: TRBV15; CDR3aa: CATSGNSKNIQYF
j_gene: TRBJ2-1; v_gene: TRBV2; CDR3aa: CASRLLAGDRNEQFF
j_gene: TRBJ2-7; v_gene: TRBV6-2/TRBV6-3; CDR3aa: CASSSPVYEQYF
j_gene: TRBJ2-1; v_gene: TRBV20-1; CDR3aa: CSARETTRLDGNEQFF
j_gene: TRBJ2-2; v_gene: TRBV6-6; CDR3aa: CASSPRTSPTPGELFF
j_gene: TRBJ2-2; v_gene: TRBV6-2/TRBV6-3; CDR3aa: CASTNALRAGELFF
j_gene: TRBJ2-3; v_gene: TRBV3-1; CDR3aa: CASASGGSTDTQYF
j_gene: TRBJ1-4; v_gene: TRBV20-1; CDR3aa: CSARVGVQLPSFF
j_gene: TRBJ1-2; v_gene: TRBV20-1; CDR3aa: CSARGGHGGGYGYTF
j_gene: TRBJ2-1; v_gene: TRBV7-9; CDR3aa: CASSLVAPTYNEQFF
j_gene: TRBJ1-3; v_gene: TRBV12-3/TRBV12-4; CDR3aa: CASSFGGPAIYF
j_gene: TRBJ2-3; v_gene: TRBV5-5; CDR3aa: CASTIVGLNTQYF
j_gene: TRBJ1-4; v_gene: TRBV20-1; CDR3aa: CSATDQGGEKLFF
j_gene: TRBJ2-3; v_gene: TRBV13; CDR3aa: CASSFNVGTDTQYF
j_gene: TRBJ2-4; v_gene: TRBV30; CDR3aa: CAVRRPLRAPDKNIQYF
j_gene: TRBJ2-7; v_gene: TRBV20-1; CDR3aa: CSARDPWASEYEQYF